The 14 T cell receptor beta chains presented below share a single source sample, sequenced in a study of OX40 agonist ivuxolimab in advanced cancers. Sequenced by immunoSEQ multiplex PCR; TCRdb stores in-frame clones only, minus some. The sample includes about 34,000 clones, around 90% of them seen just once. The sample in question was CD4+ or CD8+ T cells sorted from blood, obtained in a trial of the OX40 agonist ivuxolimab. Source of these receptors: an adult with an advanced solid tumor such as melanoma, head and neck, liver or kidney cancer.

The V and J genes are TRBV19 and TRBJ1-3; D gene unclear. This CDR3 is built from 16 residues. The ends were cut back, 2 bases at V and 0 bases at J, with 11 bases in the middle. Germline values: CDR1 LNHDA, CDR2 SQIVND (reference sequence). DNA for the CDR3: TGTGCCAGTAGTATAAACGCGGGGAGCTCTGGAAACACCATATATTTT. It yields the protein CASSINAGSSGNTIYF.

This clone has more than one count but fewer than ten. V is TRBV7-9 and J is TRBJ2-7, with D uncertain. Trimming removed 5 bases from V and 1 base from J, with 9 bases in between. This CDR3 is built from 13 residues. Per germline, CDR1 SEHNR and CDR2 FQNEAQ (reference sequence). CDR3 in DNA: TGTGCCAGCAGCCCCATGGCTTCCTACGAGCAGTACTTC. Protein: CASSPMASYEQYF.

This chain joins TRBV6-1 and TRBJ1-1; D perhaps matches TRBD1 (5 bases). The CDR3 spans 14 residues. Germline loops: CDR1 MNHNS, CDR2 SASEGT. V was clipped by 8 bases and J by 0 bases, with 13 bases between them. Written as DNA, the CDR3 is TGTGCCAGCGGATACAGGAACATGAACACTGAAGCTTTCTTT. Amino acids: CASGYRNMNTEAFF.

The genes are TRBV5-1 and TRBJ1-2; D gene ambiguous. The CDR3 loop spans 11 amino acids. V gave up 2 bases and J gave up 8 bases, with 7 bases separating them. Germline values: CDR1 SGHRS, CDR2 YFSETQ. The CDR3 is CASSLEGGYTF. In nucleotides, the CDR3 is TGCGCCAGCAGCTTAGAGGGAGGCTACACCTTC.

The chain employs TRBV7-2 and TRBJ1-2; a weak D match, TRBD1 (5 bases). The germline V and J ends were trimmed by 5 bases and 2 bases, with 9 bases remaining between them. Germline values: CDR1 SGHTA, CDR2 FQGNSA. The CDR3 extends over 13 amino acids. CDR3 in amino acids: CASSEDTNYGYTF. In nucleotides, the CDR3 is TGTGCCAGCAGCGAGGACACAAACTATGGCTACACCTTC.

This chain uses TRBV27 with TRBJ2-3, with 8 nucleotides matching TRBD2. Trimming at V came to 5 bases and at J to 7 bases, leaving 5 bases not matched to a gene. Per the germline V gene, CDR1 is MNHEY and CDR2 is SMNVEV (reference sequence). CDR3 length equals 13 residues. CDR3 sequence reads: CASSIREGNTQYF. The CDR3, as DNA: TGTGCCAGCAGTATTCGGGAGGGAAATACGCAGTATTTT.

V is TRBV30 and J is TRBJ2-1; maybe TRBD2 (6 bases). Germline CDR1 reads GTSNPN; CDR2 reads SVGIG (reference sequence). Trimming stripped 5 bases from V and 9 bases from J, with 17 bases between. The CDR3 has 13 residues. The CDR3 coding sequence is TGTGCCTGGGGGAGCGGGTATGGGTTTGAGCAGTTCTTC. Translated: CAWGSGYGFEQFF.

CDR3 DNA: TGTGCCAGCAGCGTAGATGGGGGTACGTCTAACTATGGCTACACCTTC. This translates into CASSVDGGTSNYGYTF. V usage is TRBV9 and J usage is TRBJ1-2, with TRBD1 as a possible D gene (5 bases). V lost 0 bases to trimming and J lost 0 bases, with 12 bases between them. The germline V gene encodes CDR1 SGDLS and CDR2 YYNGEE. The CDR3 length is 16 residues.

The chain links TRBV2 to TRBJ2-3, with 10 bases matching TRBD2. CDR1 is SNHLY and CDR2 is FYNNEI in the germline V gene. The CDR3 is made up of 16 amino acids. Trimming at V came to 5 bases and at J to 2 bases, leaving 7 bases not matched to a gene. CDR3 residues: CASSPLLAGITDTQYF. CDR3 DNA: TGTGCCAGCAGTCCCTTACTAGCGGGGATCACAGATACGCAGTATTTT.

The chain couples TRBV19 to TRBJ1-4; no clear D gene. Trimming left V 1 base short and J 1 base short, with 4 bases between. This CDR3 has 14 amino acids. Per germline, CDR1 LNHDA and CDR2 SQIVND (reference sequence). CDR3 in DNA: TGTGCCAGTAGTATAGGCGGAACTAATGAAAAACTGTTTTTT. Translating it yields CASSIGGTNEKLFF.

The V gene is TRBV28, the J gene TRBJ1-2; perhaps TRBD1 as D (5 bases). The germline gives CDR1 MDHEN, CDR2 SYDVKM. The CDR3 is 15 residues long. Trimming took 6 bases from V and 0 from J, leaving 14 bases between them. CDR3 DNA: TGTGCCAGCAGAAATCCCCTGACAGCTAACTATGGCTACACCTTC. The encoded protein is CASRNPLTANYGYTF.

The chain links TRBV19 to TRBJ2-6, with D possibly TRBD2 on 6 matching bases. V was shortened by 8 bases and J by 0 bases, with 20 bases between the two germline ends. The germline V gene has CDR1 LNHDA and CDR2 SQIVND (reference sequence). CDR3 size: 18 residues. The DNA for the CDR3 is TGTGCCAGTCGCGGCGCTAGCGCCGCTCTCTCTGGGGCCAACGTCCTGACTTTC. As protein: CASRGASAALSGANVLTF.

The gene calls are TRBV4-2 and TRBJ2-7, with 7 bases matching TRBD2. This CDR3 has 15 residues. Germline-derived CDR1 and CDR2 are LGHNA and YNFKEQ. V shed 1 base and J 0 bases; nucleotides not matched to a gene: 3. The CDR3 nucleotides read TGTGCCAGCAGCCAAGCTAGCGGTAGCTCCTACGAGCAGTACTTC. Its protein is CASSQASGSSYEQYF.

The chain recombines TRBV19 with TRBJ1-2; perhaps TRBD1 as D (5 bases). V lost 6 bases to trimming and J lost 3 bases, with 14 bases between them. The CDR3 loop spans 14 amino acids. The germline gives CDR1 LNHDA, CDR2 SQIVND (reference sequence). The CDR3: CASSPLREDYGYTF. DNA for the CDR3: TGTGCCAGTAGCCCCCTCAGGGAAGACTATGGCTACACCTTC. Together with reference TRBV19 and TRBJ1-2, the CDR3 gives the full variable domain: DGGITQSPKYLFRKEGQNVTLSCEQNLNHDAMYWYRQDPGQGLRLIYYSQIVNDFQKGDIAEGYSVSREKKESFPLTVTSAQKNPTAFYLCASSPLREDYGYTFGSGTRLTVV.